A selection of T cell receptor beta chains follows, all from one sample in a study of blood T cells in healthy people across ages. TCRdb itself ran the 5' RACE reads through MiXCR, one entry per CDR3 protein. Among about 970,000 distinct CDR3 sequences listed, just over 50% were seen once. The sample comprised blood. The origin of the receptors is a woman in her fifties or sixties in good health. CDR3s include the opening cysteine and the closing phenylalanine or tryptophan. The D gene is left open where the match is weak.

V gene	J gene	D gene	CDR3 protein
TRBV7-2	TRBJ2-5	TRBD2	CASAGVSGKSETQYF
TRBV7-2	TRBJ2-7	.	CASSLADLGIGEQYF
TRBV10-3	TRBJ2-1	TRBD2	CAISESSSWASGYNEQFF
TRBV6-5	TRBJ2-7	.	CASSYALGTYEQYF
TRBV27	TRBJ2-3	.	CASSFREGGRTDTQYF
TRBV6-5	TRBJ1-2	.	CASSETEDYGYTF
TRBV20-1	TRBJ2-3	.	CSARGRYYTDTQYF
TRBV19	TRBJ1-6	.	CASSRRGDSADPNNSPLHF
TRBV29-1	TRBJ2-5	.	CSVDGLGETQYF
TRBV13	TRBJ1-5	.	CASSLHGSNQPQHF
TRBV21-1	TRBJ1-2	.	CASSKAGRRLDYGYTF
TRBV7-9	TRBJ2-3	.	CASSPRAGLDTQYF
TRBV7-2	.	.	CASGQGSSYNEQYF
TRBV4-1	TRBJ2-3	TRBD2	CASRTGLAGARDTQYF
TRBV20-1	TRBJ2-5	.	CSARGLGDRNQETQYF
TRBV3-1	TRBJ2-3	.	CASSSKRDTQYF
TRBV28	TRBJ2-5	TRBD2	CASSTSGTQETQYF
TRBV7-9	TRBJ2-1	TRBD2	CASSEIRWTSGYNEQFF
TRBV20-1	TRBJ2-1	.	CSAPRDKDYNEQFF
TRBV6-1	TRBJ2-7	TRBD2	CATSGRRKGNGEQYF
TRBV28	.	.	CASSITGGPYEQYF
TRBV27	TRBJ2-5	.	CASSRFDRPIGETQYF
TRBV7-2	TRBJ2-7	TRBD2	CASSLARREAPVPYF
TRBV9	TRBJ2-5	.	CASSSRTAPGGGQYF
TRBV10-2	TRBJ2-7	TRBD2	CASSESRVSLAGVSYEQYF
TRBV4-3	TRBJ1-2	.	CASSQFRGYGYTF
TRBV7-2	TRBJ2-3	TRBD2	CASSYILAGGLDTQYF
TRBV9	TRBJ1-2	.	CASSVGSPYGYTF
TRBV20-1	TRBJ2-1	TRBD2	CSARDWRLAGTPRDDEQFF
TRBV28	TRBJ2-5	.	CASSTRQGLQETQYF
TRBV7-3	TRBJ2-3	.	CASNSPSTDTQYF
TRBV15	TRBJ2-1	.	CATSIGTYVNEQFF
TRBV20-1	TRBJ2-7	.	CSAIRDYEQYF
TRBV4-1	TRBJ2-1	TRBD2	CASSNYWAGEDNEQFF
TRBV6-6	TRBJ2-1	.	CASSYGLTEQFF
TRBV11-2	TRBJ1-4	TRBD1	CASSRDRSHEKLFF
TRBV6-6	.	.	CASRAGPDPSYEQYF
TRBV3-1	TRBJ2-1	TRBD2	CASSTSVSYNEQFF
TRBV29-1	TRBJ1-1	.	CSVEERGGNTEAFF
TRBV5-6	TRBJ2-7	TRBD1	CASSMGQGGEQYF
TRBV7-2	TRBJ2-1	.	CASSLASRLVAFF
TRBV7-3	TRBJ2-3	TRBD1	CASSSQGVFTDTQYF
TRBV5-6	TRBJ1-5	.	CASSLLQGSLHSNQPQHF
TRBV27	TRBJ1-5	.	CASSGDNNQPQHF
TRBV12-3/TRBV12-4	TRBJ1-6	TRBD1	CASSFAGGASNSPLHF